Below are 11 T cell receptor beta chains sequenced from a single sample in a study of T cells in Graves' hyperthyroidism and ophthalmopathy. Amplification of TCR beta CDR3 regions used RNA as the template. The HTBI set primed first-round TCR CDR3 RT-PCR. One entry per CDR3 protein, called by TCRdb with MiXCR from the multiplex PCR reads. The sample has over 150,000 distinct CDR3 sequences, around 16% seen once. The sequenced sample consisted of blood. Receptor source: a woman between 45 and 60 years old with Graves' hyperthyroidism.

The chain has TRBV6-1 and TRBJ2-1; TRBD2 agrees at 10 bases. The CDR3 has 16 amino acids. The V gene's germline CDR1 is MNHNS and CDR2 SASEGT. V trimming: 5 bases; J trimming: 5 bases; junction bases outside the gene matches: 9. The CDR3 DNA is TGTGCCAGCAGTACCCGACTAGCGGGTGTAGACAATGAGCAGTTCTTC. This sequence encodes CASSTRLAGVDNEQFF.

V is TRBV2 and J is TRBJ2-5, with D possibly being TRBD2 (6 bases). Trimming pared 4 bases from V and 5 bases from J, leaving 20 bases between. Germline V lookup: CDR1 SNHLY, CDR2 FYNNEI. This CDR3 region has 16 residues. CDR3: CASSGILAPTGETQYF. CDR3 coding DNA: TGTGCCAGCAGTGGGATACTAGCACCTACGGGGGAGACCCAGTACTTC.

This clonotype was picked up many times. The chain joins TRBV30 to TRBJ2-3; 7 positions match TRBD2. The germline V gene has CDR1 GTSNPN and CDR2 SVGIG (reference sequence). Germline trimming cut 4 bases from V and 0 bases from J; bases unmatched to any gene: 7. CDR3 length: 15 residues. The CDR3 DNA follows: TGTGCCTGGAATCCTAGCGGAGCGAGCACAGATACGCAGTATTTT. Its translation: CAWNPSGASTDTQYF.

In this sample, this clonotype turned up a few times. The V call is TRBV6-6, the J call TRBJ2-1; tentative D call: TRBD1 (5 bases). V was clipped by 4 bases and J by 8 bases, with 12 bases between them. The CDR3 consists of 13 residues. CDR1 MNHNY and CDR2 SVGAGI come from the germline V gene (reference sequence). The DNA of the CDR3 is TGTGCCAGCAGTTTCGGACAAATCGATGAGCAGTTCTTC. It specifies CASSFGQIDEQFF.

This clonotype appeared many times. V usage is TRBV7-9 and J usage is TRBJ2-1; TRBD2 might be the D (5 bases). Trimming cost V 5 bases and J 7 bases, with 15 bases left between them. The CDR3 is 14 residues long. Germline assignment: CDR1 SEHNR and CDR2 FQNEAQ (reference sequence). The CDR3 nucleotides are TGTGCCAGCAGCCGCGGTTTTGCGGGTAATGAGCAGTTCTTC. Its protein is CASSRGFAGNEQFF.

Many counts were recorded for this clonotype. This chain connects TRBV11-3 to TRBJ2-1; either TRBD1 or TRBD2 may supply D (5 bases each). V lost 5 bases and J lost 5, with 19 bases in between. CDR3 length: 16 amino acids. Germline loops: CDR1 SGHNT, CDR2 YENEEA. CDR3 sequence: CASSQMGVHFDNEQFF. In DNA form, the CDR3 reads TGTGCCAGCAGCCAAATGGGGGTTCATTTCGACAATGAGCAGTTCTTC.

Many counts were recorded for this clonotype. The chain is built from TRBV5-5 and TRBJ2-3, with a tentative D call TRBD2 (5 bases). Germline CDR1 is SGHKS and CDR2 is YYEKEE (reference sequence). This CDR3 contains 15 residues. V shed 0 bases and J shed 4 bases, with 12 bases lying between them. The CDR3: CASSLEDSVADTQYF. Written as DNA, the CDR3 is TGTGCCAGCAGCTTGGAGGACTCTGTCGCAGATACGCAGTATTTT.

This clonotype was seen repeatedly, ten times or more. The chain recombines TRBV2 with TRBJ2-7; 9 positions agree with TRBD1. Germline V gene data show CDR1 as SNHLY and CDR2 as FYNNEI. The length of the CDR3 is 14 residues. J lost 2 bases, V lost 4 bases, and 3 bases had no gene match. CDR3 sequence reads: CASSVRQGAYEQYF. As DNA, the CDR3 is TGTGCCAGCAGTGTTCGACAGGGGGCCTACGAGCAGTACTTC.

This clonotype has ten or more counts. For the CDR3, the DNA is TGTGCCAGCAGTTCCTCGACAGACAATGAGCAGTTCTTC. As protein: CASSSSTDNEQFF. V is TRBV6-5 and J is TRBJ2-1, with D perhaps TRBD1 (5 bases). The V gene lost 4 bases and the J gene lost 5 bases, with 9 bases spanning the gap. Germline V gene data show CDR1 as MNHEY and CDR2 as SVGAGI. The CDR3 spans 13 residues.

The chain couples TRBV6-2 or TRBV6-3 to TRBJ1-1; D gene ambiguous. Between the trimmed V and J ends, which lost 7 bases and 1 base, there was a span of 10 bases. This CDR3 has 13 amino acids. In germline, CDR1 is MNHEY, CDR2 SVGEGT. The CDR3 loop reads CASIPSGNTEAFF. CDR3 coding DNA: TGTGCCAGCATCCCGTCGGGGAACACTGAAGCTTTCTTT.

This clonotype was observed at least ten times. The V gene is TRBV10-3, the J gene TRBJ2-5; D is perhaps TRBD1 (5 bases). CDR3 length: 13 residues. V dropped 4 bases and J dropped 4 bases, with 10 bases sitting between them. Germline loops: CDR1 ENHRY, CDR2 SYGVKD. CDR3 DNA sequence: TGTGCCATCAGTGCTACAGGATCAGAGACCCAGTACTTC. This translates into CAISATGSETQYF.